A selection of T cell receptor beta chains follows, all from one sample in a study of shared T cell receptors in the human thymus. Measured with immunoSEQ multiplex PCR; TCRdb has only the in-frame clones, and not every one. The data hold hundreds of thousands of clones, with approximately 95% observed a single time. The specimen sequenced was thymocytes. The receptor set was obtained from a human donor. CDR3s include the opening cysteine and the closing phenylalanine or tryptophan. D genes are given only for firm matches.

V gene: TRBV30; D gene: TRBD1; J gene: TRBJ1-2; CDR3 protein: CAWTDRVSVNYGYTF; CDR3 DNA: TGTGCCTGGACAGACAGGGTCTCAGTTAACTATGGCTACACCTTC
V gene: TRBV5-1; D gene: TRBD1; J gene: TRBJ1-1; CDR3 protein: CASSSGTGLAFF; CDR3 DNA: TGCGCCAGCAGCTCAGGGACAGGGTTGGCTTTCTTT
V gene: TRBV2; D gene: -; J gene: TRBJ2-5; CDR3 protein: CASGYQETQYF; CDR3 DNA: TGTGCCAGCGGGTACCAAGAGACCCAGTACTTC
V gene: TRBV28; D gene: -; J gene: TRBJ1-1; CDR3 protein: CASTFGPNTEAFF; CDR3 DNA: TGTGCCAGCACCTTCGGCCCGAACACTGAAGCTTTCTTT
V gene: TRBV27; D gene: -; J gene: TRBJ2-1; CDR3 protein: CASSTGGVYHEQFF; CDR3 DNA: TGTGCCAGCAGTACCGGTGGAGTATACCATGAGCAGTTCTTC
V gene: TRBV19; D gene: -; J gene: TRBJ1-1; CDR3 protein: CASSIGRSLMNTEAFF; CDR3 DNA: TGTGCCAGTAGTATAGGGAGGAGCCTCATGAACACTGAAGCTTTCTTT
V gene: TRBV2; D gene: TRBD2; J gene: TRBJ2-7; CDR3 protein: CASTIGLAGSYEQYF; CDR3 DNA: TGTGCCAGCACCATAGGACTAGCGGGCTCCTACGAGCAGTACTTC
V gene: TRBV5-4; D gene: TRBD2; J gene: TRBJ2-2; CDR3 protein: CASSLFRGRVTGELFF; CDR3 DNA: TGTGCCAGCAGCTTGTTCCGGGGGAGGGTTACCGGGGAGCTGTTTTTT
V gene: TRBV14; D gene: -; J gene: TRBJ2-2; CDR3 protein: CASSQGRENGTGELFF; CDR3 DNA: TGTGCCAGCAGCCAAGGTCGGGAGAACGGCACCGGGGAGCTGTTTTTT
V gene: TRBV2; D gene: -; J gene: TRBJ2-1; CDR3 protein: CASSSTRDEQFF; CDR3 DNA: TGTGCCAGCAGCTCAACGCGGGATGAGCAGTTCTTC
V gene: TRBV5-1; D gene: TRBD2; J gene: TRBJ2-1; CDR3 protein: CASSAMGTSGGATDNEQFF; CDR3 DNA: TGCGCCAGCAGCGCTATGGGGACTAGCGGGGGCGCAACGGACAATGAGCAGTTCTTC
V gene: TRBV10-3; D gene: -; J gene: TRBJ1-1; CDR3 protein: CAISESTRGNPEAFF; CDR3 DNA: TGTGCCATCAGTGAGTCGACTCGCGGTAACCCTGAAGCTTTCTTT
V gene: TRBV5-6; D gene: TRBD2; J gene: TRBJ2-7; CDR3 protein: CASSLGGGRSLGYF; CDR3 DNA: TGTGCCAGCAGCTTGGGCGGGGGGCGGTCCTTGGGGTACTTC
V gene: TRBV2; D gene: TRBD1; J gene: TRBJ2-3; CDR3 protein: CAGETGGYADTQYF; CDR3 DNA: TGTGCCGGTGAGACAGGGGGCTACGCAGATACGCAGTATTTT
V gene: TRBV29-1; D gene: -; J gene: TRBJ2-3; CDR3 protein: CSPRTAADTQYF; CDR3 DNA: TGCAGCCCGAGGACAGCGGCAGATACGCAGTATTTT
V gene: TRBV29-1; D gene: -; J gene: TRBJ2-5; CDR3 protein: CSVDRFIGETQYF; CDR3 DNA: TGCAGCGTTGATAGGTTTATTGGGGAGACCCAGTACTTC
V gene: TRBV7-9; D gene: -; J gene: TRBJ2-1; CDR3 protein: CASSSETVSGNEQFF; CDR3 DNA: TGTGCCAGCAGCTCAGAGACAGTATCGGGCAATGAGCAGTTCTTC
V gene: TRBV19; D gene: -; J gene: TRBJ1-5; CDR3 protein: CASSARKGHQPQHF; CDR3 DNA: TGTGCCAGTAGTGCCCGAAAGGGCCATCAGCCCCAGCATTTT
V gene: TRBV4-3; D gene: TRBD2; J gene: TRBJ2-3; CDR3 protein: CASSQEDPLTSGATDTQYF; CDR3 DNA: TGCGCCAGCAGCCAAGAGGACCCCCTGACTAGCGGGGCCACAGATACGCAGTATTTT
V gene: TRBV6-1; D gene: -; J gene: TRBJ2-7; CDR3 protein: CAAPLARPPYEQYF; CDR3 DNA: TGTGCCGCACCTCTAGCGCGTCCCCCCTACGAGCAGTACTTC
V gene: TRBV27; D gene: -; J gene: TRBJ2-1; CDR3 protein: CASSLQPGTGYNEQFF; CDR3 DNA: TGTGCCAGCAGTTTACAACCCGGGACTGGTTACAATGAGCAGTTCTTC
V gene: TRBV20-1; D gene: -; J gene: TRBJ2-1; CDR3 protein: CSIRDNEQFF; CDR3 DNA: TGCAGCATTCGGGACAATGAGCAGTTCTTC
V gene: TRBV27; D gene: TRBD1; J gene: TRBJ2-7; CDR3 protein: CASSFEQGKKQYF; CDR3 DNA: TGTGCCAGCAGTTTTGAACAGGGGAAAAAGCAGTACTTC
V gene: TRBV4-2; D gene: -; J gene: TRBJ2-5; CDR3 protein: CASSHRPFGRDAHLRGQETQYF; CDR3 DNA: TGTGCCAGCAGCCACCGACCGTTCGGCAGGGACGCCCACCTCCGAGGGCAAGAGACCCAGTACTTC
V gene: TRBV7-9; D gene: TRBD1; J gene: TRBJ1-4; CDR3 protein: CASSSGDRVNEKLFF; CDR3 DNA: TGTGCCAGCAGCTCGGGGGACAGGGTGAATGAAAAACTGTTTTTT
V gene: TRBV13; D gene: -; J gene: TRBJ2-7; CDR3 protein: CASRGSCHEQYF; CDR3 DNA: TGTGCCAGCAGGGGGTCTTGCCACGAGCAGTACTTC
V gene: TRBV14; D gene: -; J gene: TRBJ1-3; CDR3 protein: CASSQGSGGPDPNTIYF; CDR3 DNA: TGTGCCAGCAGCCAAGGAAGCGGGGGTCCAGATCCAAACACCATATATTTT
V gene: TRBV5-1; D gene: -; J gene: TRBJ2-3; CDR3 protein: CASSIGGGRITDTQYF; CDR3 DNA: TGCGCCAGCAGCATCGGAGGGGGCAGGATTACAGATACGCAGTATTTT
V gene: TRBV9; D gene: -; J gene: TRBJ2-3; CDR3 protein: CASRRGPISSTDTQYF; CDR3 DNA: TGTGCCAGCCGCCGGGGGCCCATCTCTAGCACAGATACGCAGTATTTT
V gene: TRBV5-1; D gene: -; J gene: TRBJ2-7; CDR3 protein: CASSLYQGGASYEQYF; CDR3 DNA: TGCGCCAGCAGCTTGTACCAGGGGGGGGCGTCCTACGAGCAGTACTTC
V gene: TRBV4-1; D gene: TRBD1; J gene: TRBJ1-1; CDR3 protein: CASSQSNRDRVSTEAFF; CDR3 DNA: TGCGCCAGCAGCCAATCTAACCGGGACAGGGTATCGACTGAAGCTTTCTTT